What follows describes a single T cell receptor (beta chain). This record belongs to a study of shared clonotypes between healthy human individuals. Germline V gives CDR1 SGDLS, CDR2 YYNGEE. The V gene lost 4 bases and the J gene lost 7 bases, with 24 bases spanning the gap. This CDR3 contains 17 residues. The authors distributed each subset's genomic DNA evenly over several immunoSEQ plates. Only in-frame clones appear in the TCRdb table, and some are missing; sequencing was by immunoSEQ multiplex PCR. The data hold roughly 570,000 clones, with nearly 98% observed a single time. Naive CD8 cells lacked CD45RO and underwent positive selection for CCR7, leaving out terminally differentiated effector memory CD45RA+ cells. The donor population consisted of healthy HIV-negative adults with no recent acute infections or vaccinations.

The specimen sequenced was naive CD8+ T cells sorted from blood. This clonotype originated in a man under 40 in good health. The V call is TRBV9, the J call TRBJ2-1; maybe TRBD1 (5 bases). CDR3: CASSQGVPSILGNEQFF. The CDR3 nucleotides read TGTGCCAGCAGCCAAGGGGTGCCCAGCATCTTGGGAAATGAGCAGTTCTTC.